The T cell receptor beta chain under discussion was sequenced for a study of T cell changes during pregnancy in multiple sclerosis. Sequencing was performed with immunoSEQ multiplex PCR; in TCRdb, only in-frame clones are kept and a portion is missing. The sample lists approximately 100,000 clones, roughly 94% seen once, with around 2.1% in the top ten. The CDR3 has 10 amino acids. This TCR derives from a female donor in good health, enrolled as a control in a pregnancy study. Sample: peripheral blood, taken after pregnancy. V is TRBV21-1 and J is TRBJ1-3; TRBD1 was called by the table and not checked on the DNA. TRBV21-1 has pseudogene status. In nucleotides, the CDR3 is TGTGCCAGCAGCCAAAACACCATATATTTT. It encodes CASSQNTIYF.